Below, 21 T cell receptor beta chains from the same sample are listed, as sequenced in a study of cytomegalovirus exposure and HLA in healthy donors. Only in-frame clones appear in the TCRdb table, and some are missing; sequencing was by immunoSEQ multiplex PCR. The repertoire has fewer than 200,000 clones, approximately 86% of them found once; the top ten carry approximately 2.5%. The sequencing input was PBMCs. The origin of the receptors is a man between 18 and 35 years old in good health and CMV-seropositive.

CDR3 residues: CASTAGAAYQETQYF. As DNA, the CDR3 is TGTGCCAGCACCGCGGGGGCTGCATACCAAGAGACCCAGTACTTC. V gene TRBV6-5 combines with J gene TRBJ2-5, with D possibly matching TRBD2 (7 bases). The CDR3 sequence is 15 residues long. V was trimmed by 7 bases and J by 0 bases, leaving 15 bases between them. Germline CDR1 reads MNHEY; CDR2 reads SVGAGI.

V and J are TRBV7-2 and TRBJ1-5; TRBD1 might be the D (6 bases). The germline V and J ends were trimmed by 4 bases and 3 bases, with 10 bases remaining between them. The CDR3 length is 14 residues. Germline values: CDR1 SGHTA, CDR2 FQGNSA. CDR3 sequence (DNA): TGTGCCAGCAGCTCCGGGACAAACAATCAGCCCCAGCATTTT. It translates to CASSSGTNNQPQHF.

This chain uses TRBV27 with TRBJ1-1; the D gene is possibly TRBD1 (5 bases). The CDR3 length is 16 residues. Trimming pared 6 bases from V and 1 base from J, leaving 18 bases between. Germline loops: CDR1 MNHEY, CDR2 SMNVEV (reference sequence). CDR3 region: CASSPPGPPGNTEAFF. CDR3 sequence (DNA): TGTGCCAGCAGCCCCCCAGGGCCCCCAGGGAACACTGAAGCTTTCTTT.

This clone has more than one count but fewer than ten. The gene calls are TRBV18 and TRBJ2-7; maybe TRBD1 (5 bases). The V gene's germline CDR1 is KGHSH and CDR2 LQKENI. V shed 3 bases and J shed 0 bases, with 15 bases lying between them. The CDR3 runs to 16 residues. CDR3 DNA: TGTGCCAGCTCACCTCTCGACGGTGACAGCTCCTACGAGCAGTACTTC. Its translation: CASSPLDGDSSYEQYF.

The chain is built from TRBV9 and TRBJ1-6, with 9 bases fitting TRBD1. CDR1 SGDLS and CDR2 YYNGEE come from the germline V gene. Unmatched junction bases numbered 6, after V lost 0 bases and J lost 14 bases. This CDR3 has 14 amino acids. As DNA, the CDR3 is TGTGCCAGCAGCGTAGAACAGGGGGCAGCGGCCCTCCACTTT. As protein: CASSVEQGAAALHF.

The V and J genes are TRBV7-6 and TRBJ2-3; 8 nucleotides line up with TRBD2. V shed 5 bases and J 2 bases; nucleotides not matched to a gene: 9. The germline V gene has CDR1 SGHVS and CDR2 FNYEAQ. The CDR3 covers 16 residues. The CDR3 coding sequence is TGTGCCAGCAGCCCCCAGGAGCGGGGGTACACAGATACGCAGTATTTT. Amino acid sequence: CASSPQERGYTDTQYF.

This chain uses TRBV7-9 with TRBJ2-1; 14 nucleotides align to TRBD2. The CDR3 sequence is 16 residues long. Per germline, CDR1 SEHNR and CDR2 FQNEAQ (reference sequence). V shed 3 bases and J 8 bases; nucleotides not matched to a gene: 6. Here the CDR3 reads CASSFRGTSGSDEQFF. CDR3 DNA sequence: TGTGCCAGCAGCTTTCGGGGGACTAGCGGGAGTGATGAGCAGTTCTTC.

V and J are TRBV25-1 and TRBJ1-2; TRBD1 agrees at 9 bases. The CDR3 has 13 residues. Germline loops: CDR1 MGHDK, CDR2 SYGVNS. V dropped 6 bases and J dropped 8; count of bases not matched to a gene: 7. The chain's CDR3 is CASRQRQGEGYTF. As DNA, the CDR3 is TGTGCCAGCAGGCAAAGACAGGGGGAGGGCTACACCTTC.

The J gene is TRBJ2-7, the V gene TRBV6-1; 9 bases match TRBD1. V gave up 4 bases and J gave up 3 bases; unmatched junction bases: 10. Germline V CDR1 and CDR2: MNHNS, SASEGT. The CDR3 loop spans 16 amino acids. The CDR3 spells CASSARPGTGRYEQYF. CDR3 sequence (DNA): TGTGCCAGCAGTGCTAGACCCGGGACAGGGCGCTACGAGCAGTACTTC.

The chain recombines TRBV30 with TRBJ1-5; D unresolved. Trimming removed 2 bases at V and 3 bases at J, with 8 bases between. The CDR3 is 13 residues long. Germline-derived CDR1 and CDR2 are GTSNPN and SVGIG (reference sequence). DNA of the CDR3: TGTGCCTGGAGTAGTCAGGACAATCAGCCCCAGCATTTT. It is translated as CAWSSQDNQPQHF.

The rearrangement uses TRBV15 and TRBJ1-3; D gene uncertain. Trimming left V 5 bases short and J 2 bases short, with 19 bases between. The CDR3 is made up of 17 amino acids. Germline CDR1 and CDR2: LNHNV and YYDKDF (reference sequence). The CDR3 nucleotides are TGTGCCACCAGCCGAGGGAATACTTTTCGGGCTGGAAACACCATATATTTT. It translates to CATSRGNTFRAGNTIYF.

The rearrangement joins TRBV7-2 to TRBJ2-1, with D perhaps TRBD2 (6 bases). CDR1 is SGHTA, CDR2 FQGNSA, per germline. Between the trimmed V and J ends, which lost 2 bases and 7 bases, there was a span of 15 bases. This CDR3 has 15 amino acids. This chain's CDR3 is CASSLPGTHPNEQFF. The DNA for the CDR3 is TGTGCCAGCAGCTTACCTGGGACTCACCCGAATGAGCAGTTCTTC. The whole variable domain, filled in from reference TRBV7-2 and TRBJ2-1, reads GAGVSQSPSNKVTEKGKDVELRCDPISGHTALYWYRQSLGQGLEFLIYFQGNSAPDKSGLPSDRFSAERTGGSVSTLTIQRTQQEDSAVYLCASSLPGTHPNEQFFGPGTRLTVL.

This sequence joins TRBV4-2 and TRBJ2-3; 11 bases match TRBD1. From germline, CDR1 is LGHNA and CDR2 YNFKEQ. Unmatched junction bases numbered 3, after V lost 1 base and J lost 6 bases. The CDR3 covers 15 residues. DNA of the CDR3: TGTGCCAGCAGCCAAGGGGGGACAGGGGGGGATACGCAGTATTTT. This gives the protein CASSQGGTGGDTQYF.

The chain employs TRBV2 and TRBJ2-1; TRBD1 agrees at 9 bases. CDR3 size: 15 residues. Trimming cost V 7 bases and J 4 bases; bases outside gene matches: 8. In germline, CDR1 is SNHLY, CDR2 FYNNEI. The CDR3 loop is CASKTGTGKYNEQFF. For the CDR3, the DNA is TGTGCCAGCAAGACCGGGACAGGGAAGTACAATGAGCAGTTCTTC.

This clone was found once. This rearrangement joins TRBV28 to TRBJ1-2; 7 positions agree with TRBD1. This CDR3 region has 14 residues. CDR1 MDHEN and CDR2 SYDVKM come from the germline V gene. V trimming: 5 bases; J trimming: 2 bases; junction bases outside the gene matches: 5. CDR3 sequence (DNA): TGTGCCAGCAGTGTCGAACAGGGGAACTATGGCTACACCTTC. Amino acids: CASSVEQGNYGYTF.

The rearrangement uses TRBV19 and TRBJ2-7; maybe TRBD2 (5 bases). Germline V lookup: CDR1 LNHDA, CDR2 SQIVND (reference sequence). V gave up 5 bases and J gave up 4 bases, with 18 bases separating them. There are 15 residues in the CDR3. CDR3 loop: CASSWISASGYEQYF. The CDR3 region has the DNA TGTGCCAGTAGTTGGATTAGCGCCTCTGGATACGAGCAGTACTTC.

The rearrangement joins TRBV4-3 to TRBJ2-7; 8 bases match TRBD2. J was trimmed by 2 bases and V by 4 bases; bases with no gene match: 7. The length of the CDR3 is 15 residues. Germline V gene sequence: CDR1 LGHNA, CDR2 YSLEER. Here the CDR3 DNA reads TGCGCCAGCAGCCCTACCAGCGGGGGAGCCTACGAGCAGTACTTC. It is translated as CASSPTSGGAYEQYF.

This chain joins TRBV5-1 and TRBJ1-1, with a possible D match to TRBD1 (6 bases). The V end was cut by 4 bases, the J end by 1 base, with 11 bases between. CDR1 is SGHRS and CDR2 is YFSETQ in the germline V gene. This CDR3 comprises 14 residues. The CDR3 region has the DNA TGCGCCAGCAGCCAACAGGGCGGGAACACTGAAGCTTTCTTT. It specifies CASSQQGGNTEAFF.

DNA for the CDR3: TGTGCCAGTAGTATAGGGCCGACTAGCGACCGCTACAATGAGCAGTTCTTC. Its protein is CASSIGPTSDRYNEQFF. The chain carries TRBV19 and TRBJ2-1; TRBD2 aligns across 8 bases. In germline, CDR1 is LNHDA, CDR2 SQIVND (reference sequence). The CDR3 sequence is 17 residues long. V lost 1 base and J lost 3; bases outside the gene matches: 8.

The table lists this clone with a count of one. The genes are TRBV7-3 and TRBJ2-7, with 8 bases fitting TRBD2. The CDR3 loop spans 14 amino acids. The junction had 8 bases not matched to a gene; V was cut back by 4 bases and J by 6 bases. Germline CDR1 is SGHTA and CDR2 is FQGTGA. This CDR3 reads CASSSSGTRGEQYF. The CDR3 bases are TGTGCCAGCAGCTCCTCCGGGACTAGAGGCGAGCAGTACTTC.

The chain has TRBV6-6 and TRBJ1-4; 8 positions agree with TRBD1. V gave up 4 bases and J gave up 7 bases; unmatched junction bases: 8. Germline loops: CDR1 MNHNY, CDR2 SVGAGI (reference sequence). The CDR3 is 15 residues long. The CDR3 here is CASSSPRGPVEKLFF. For the CDR3, the DNA is TGTGCCAGCAGTTCCCCCAGGGGGCCGGTTGAAAAACTGTTTTTT.